Listed below are T cell receptor beta chains from one sample, sequenced in a study of blood T cell repertoires in COVID-19. Generated by immunoSEQ multiplex PCR, the TCRdb table keeps only in-frame clones and is missing some. Of approximately 170,000 clones in the sample, approximately 85% were seen once. Material: peripheral blood. Receptors originate from an elderly man with COVID-19, enrolled during active disease. Both conserved end residues are part of each CDR3. The D gene is left open where the match is weak. Rows give clone size only sometimes, using once, few, many, or a class for an expanded clone.

.,13,TRBJ1-1,.,TRBV5-1,TGCGCCAGCAGCTTTGGGAGGGACACTGAAGCTTTCTTT,CASSFGRDTEAFF
.,16,TRBJ1-5,few,TRBV4-1,TGCGCCAGCAGCCCTGGGCGGGGGGAACGCAATCAGCCCCAGCATTTT,CASSPGRGERNQPQHF
.,14,TRBJ1-2,few,TRBV29-1,TGCAGCGTCGGGTGGGTCTTGAAGAGCTATGGCTACACCTTC,CSVGWVLKSYGYTF
TRBD1,14,TRBJ1-2,few,TRBV18,TGTGCCAGCTCACCCATAGGGGGCGAGTATGGCTACACCTTC,CASSPIGGEYGYTF
.,15,TRBJ1-6,.,TRBV28,TGTGCCAGCAGTTTATTGGGCAGCTTGGCGTCACCCCTCCACTTT,CASSLLGSLASPLHF
.,16,TRBJ2-7,.,TRBV5-5,TGTGCCAGCAGCCAAGCGCCCGGACAAGGATCCTACGAGCAGTACTTC,CASSQAPGQGSYEQYF
TRBD1,13,TRBJ2-1,.,TRBV7-3,TGTGCCAGCAGCTATGGACAGGCCGATGAGCAGTTCTTC,CASSYGQADEQFF
TRBD1,15,TRBJ1-4,.,TRBV6-6,TGTGCCAGCAGTTACTCCGGGACAGGGGGGGAAAAACTGTTTTTT,CASSYSGTGGEKLFF
TRBD1,14,TRBJ2-5,.,TRBV18,TGTGCCAGCTCACCGACAGGGGATAAAGAGACCCAGTACTTC,CASSPTGDKETQYF
TRBD1,14,TRBJ1-5,.,TRBV2,TGTGCCAGCAGTAAGGACAGGGGCAATCAGCCCCAGCATTTT,CASSKDRGNQPQHF
TRBD1,13,TRBJ1-4,.,TRBV11-1,TGTGCCAGCAGCTTTCCCAGGGGGGAAAAACTGTTTTTT,CASSFPRGEKLFF
.,14,TRBJ1-2,.,TRBV2,TGTGCCAGCTGGCACCCGGGGTCCGCCTATGGCTACACCTTC,CASWHPGSAYGYTF
.,14,TRBJ2-6,.,TRBV5-5,TGTGCCAGCAGCCGGGGGTCGGGGGCCAACGTCCTGACTTTC,CASSRGSGANVLTF
.,16,TRBJ1-6,.,TRBV6-5,TGTGCCAGCAGTTACTCGACCAGGACAGCGAATTCACCCCTCCACTTT,CASSYSTRTANSPLHF
TRBD1,13,TRBJ1-2,.,TRBV4-3,TGCGCCAGCAGTCCCGACAGGGAGAATGGCTACACCTTC,CASSPDRENGYTF
TRBD2,19,TRBJ2-1,.,TRBV6-1,TGTGCCAGCAGTGAAGAGGGCCTAGCGGGGGGGTACCTTTACAATGAGCAGTTCTTC,CASSEEGLAGGYLYNEQFF
.,13,TRBJ1-1,.,TRBV3-1/TRBV3-2,TGTGCCAGCAGCCGCCGGACACGTCGCGAAGCTTTCTTT,CASSRRTRREAFF
.,16,TRBJ1-5,.,TRBV18,TGTGCCAGCTCACCGGGTCAGACAATGAGCAATCAGCCCCAGCATTTT,CASSPGQTMSNQPQHF
.,14,TRBJ1-2,.,TRBV3-1/TRBV3-2,TGTGCCAGCAGCTCGGGCCCTAGCAACTATGGCTACACCTTC,CASSSGPSNYGYTF
TRBD2,16,TRBJ2-1,.,TRBV3-1/TRBV3-2,TGTGCCAGCAGCCTCGGACTAGCGGCATCCTACAATGAGCAGTTCTTC,CASSLGLAASYNEQFF